This TCR beta chain was documented in a study of T cell responses to AZD1222 COVID-19 vaccine. The CDR3 contains 14 residues. Between the trimmed V and J ends, which lost 6 bases and 8 bases, there was a span of 14 bases. Germline values: CDR1 MNHEY, CDR2 SMNVEV (reference sequence). Pooled samples include second doses given at about 4 or 12 weeks. Study results and limitations: A mostly white British donor set with more females was recruited, and clonal diversity was possibly underestimated. Repertoire sampling was restricted to post-peak T cell response timepoints. Baseline antibody screening turned up just six seropositive AZD1222 recipients.

The table came from immunoSEQ multiplex PCR; TCRdb's copy has only in-frame clones and leaves some out. This table holds some 170,000 clones, 91% found once. As regards this clone: The antigen is unknown.

Here the sequenced sample was peripheral blood, taken 28 days after the second AZD1222 dose. This receptor was obtained from an adult who received the AZD1222 COVID-19 vaccine. The chain couples TRBV27 to TRBJ1-6, with D possibly being TRBD1 (5 bases). CDR3 in amino acids: CASRRTRDDSPLHF. In DNA form, the CDR3 reads TGTGCCAGCAGACGAACACGGGACGATTCACCCCTCCACTTT.